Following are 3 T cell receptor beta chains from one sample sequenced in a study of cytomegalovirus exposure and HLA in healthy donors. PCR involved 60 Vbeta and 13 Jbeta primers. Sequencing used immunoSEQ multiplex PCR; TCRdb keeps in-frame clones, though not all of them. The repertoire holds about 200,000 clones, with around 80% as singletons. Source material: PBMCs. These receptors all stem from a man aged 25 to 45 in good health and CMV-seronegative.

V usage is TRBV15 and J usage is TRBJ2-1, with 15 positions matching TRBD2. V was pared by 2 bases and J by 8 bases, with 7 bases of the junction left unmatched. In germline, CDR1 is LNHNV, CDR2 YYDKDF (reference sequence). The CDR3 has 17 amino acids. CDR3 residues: CATSRKKGLAGGDEQFF. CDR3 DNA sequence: TGTGCCACCAGCAGAAAAAAAGGACTAGCGGGGGGGGATGAGCAGTTCTTC. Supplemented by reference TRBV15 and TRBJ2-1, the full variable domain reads DAMVIQNPRYQVTQFGKPVTLSCSQTLNHNVMYWYQQKSSQAPKLLFHYYDKDFNNEADTPDNFQSRRPNTSFCFLDIRSPGLGDTAMYLCATSRKKGLAGGDEQFFGPGTRLTVL.

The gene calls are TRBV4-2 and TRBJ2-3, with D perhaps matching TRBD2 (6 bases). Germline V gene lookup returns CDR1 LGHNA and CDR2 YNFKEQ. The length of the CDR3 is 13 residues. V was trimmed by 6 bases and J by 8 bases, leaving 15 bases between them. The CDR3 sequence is CASRNLGGGTQYF. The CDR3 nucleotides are TGTGCCAGCAGAAACCTTGGGGGAGGTACGCAGTATTTT.

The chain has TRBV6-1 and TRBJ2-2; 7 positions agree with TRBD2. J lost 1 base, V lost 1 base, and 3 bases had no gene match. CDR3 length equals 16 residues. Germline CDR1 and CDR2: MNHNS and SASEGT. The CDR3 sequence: CASSEVAGVNTGELFF. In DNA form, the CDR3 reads TGTGCCAGCAGTGAAGTGGCGGGGGTGAACACCGGGGAGCTGTTTTTT.